Below, 17 T cell receptor beta chains from the same sample are listed, as sequenced in a study of blood T cell repertoires in COVID-19. The data were produced by immunoSEQ multiplex PCR, yet TCRdb's version contains in-frame clones alone and is incomplete. The data contain under 150,000 clones, roughly 88% of them singletons. Sequencing was done on a sample of peripheral blood. The receptors derive from a woman between 70 and 85 years old who had recovered from COVID-19.

This chain joins TRBV4-3 and TRBJ1-5; 7 bases fit TRBD1. From germline, CDR1 is LGHNA and CDR2 YSLEER. CDR3 length: 16 residues. Trimming removed 0 bases from V and 2 bases from J; junction bases left unmatched: 4. CDR3 nucleotides: TGCGCCAGCAGCCAAGATCTGGGACAGCGCAATCAGCCCCAGCATTTT. Residues: CASSQDLGQRNQPQHF.

The chain uses TRBV3-1 (or the pseudogene TRBV3-2) and TRBJ1-1; the match to TRBD1 covers 7 bases. Germline loops: CDR1 LGHDT, CDR2 YNNKEL (reference sequence). The V segment lost 4 bases and the J segment 1 base; nucleotides outside the gene matches: 6. CDR3 length equals 15 residues. The CDR3 bases are TGTGCCAGCAGCCCAACGGGACAGACGAACACTGAAGCTTTCTTT. It is translated as CASSPTGQTNTEAFF.

The V gene is TRBV7-9, the J gene TRBJ1-2; possible D gene TRBD1, 5 bases. The CDR3 covers 14 residues. Trimming removed 1 base from V and 6 bases from J, with 12 bases in between. Germline-derived CDR1 and CDR2 are SEHNR and FQNEAQ (reference sequence). The CDR3 DNA follows: TGTGCCAGCAGCTTAGTCGGGACTTCGGATGGCTACACCTTC. It is translated as CASSLVGTSDGYTF.

In the case of this clone: At one of its ends the junction is not consistent with the germline gene, which may arise from a read error. The genes are TRBV29-1 and TRBJ1-2; D not certain. This CDR3 is 8 amino acids long. CDR1 is SQVTM, CDR2 ANQGSEA, per germline. CDR3 DNA: TGCAGCGTTGGCAGCGGACCCTTC. This encodes CSVGSGPF.

This sequence joins TRBV15 and TRBJ1-2; D is undetermined. The V gene lost 5 bases and the J gene lost 8 bases, with 15 bases spanning the gap. The germline gives CDR1 LNHNV, CDR2 YYDKDF (reference sequence). The CDR3 is made up of 13 amino acids. Written as DNA, the CDR3 is TGTGCCACCAGCGGTCCGGGATTCGAGGGCTACACCTTC. Protein product: CATSGPGFEGYTF.

The CDR3 bases are TGTGCCAGCAGCCGACGGGGTGTGGGCTATGGCTACACCTTC. Amino acid sequence: CASSRRGVGYGYTF. This chain links TRBV3-1 (or the pseudogene TRBV3-2) with TRBJ1-2; D not resolved. Between the trimmed V and J ends, which lost 4 bases and 4 bases, there was a span of 13 bases. CDR1 is LGHDT, CDR2 YNNKEL, per germline (reference sequence). This CDR3 spans 14 amino acids.

V gene TRBV7-8 combines with J gene TRBJ1-1; D call uncertain. Deletions cut 5 bases from V and 0 bases from J, with 37 bases between. CDR1 is SGHVS and CDR2 is FQNEAQ in the germline V gene. This CDR3 has 23 residues. DNA for the CDR3: TGTGCCAGCAGCCCTAGATGGAGGGCGGGCAACCCCGGCCAAAGATTCATGAACACTGAAGCTTTCTTT. Amino acid sequence: CASSPRWRAGNPGQRFMNTEAFF.

The chain has TRBV7-6 and TRBJ2-2, with 11 nucleotides matching TRBD1. V lost 5 bases to trimming and J lost 6 bases; unmatched junction nucleotides: 5. Germline V lookup: CDR1 SGHVS, CDR2 FNYEAQ. The CDR3 length is 15 residues. CDR3 loop: CASSPGTGGAGELFF. CDR3 sequence (DNA): TGTGCCAGCAGCCCCGGGACAGGGGGAGCCGGGGAGCTGTTTTTT. Complete variable domain (other parts from reference TRBV7-6 and TRBJ2-2): GAGVSQSPRYKVTKRGQDVALRCDPISGHVSLYWYRQALGQGPEFLTYFNYEAQQDKSGLPNDRFSAERPEGSISTLTIQRTEQRDSAMYRCASSPGTGGAGELFFGEGSRLTVL.

J is TRBJ1-2 and V is TRBV20-1; D call uncertain. The CDR3 has 14 amino acids. Germline loops: CDR1 DFQATT, CDR2 SNEGSKA (reference sequence). Trimming cost V 3 bases and J 0 bases, with 11 bases left between them. CDR3 region: CSASSYLANYGYTF. The CDR3 nucleotides read TGCAGTGCTAGTTCCTACCTAGCTAACTATGGCTACACCTTC.

This chain joins TRBV5-1 and TRBJ2-1; D uncertain. Trimming removed 0 bases from V and 7 bases from J, with 11 bases in between. This CDR3 contains 14 residues. Germline loops: CDR1 SGHRS, CDR2 YFSETQ. The CDR3 bases are TGCGCCAGCAGCTTGGCCGCCGCTCGGAATGAGCAGTTCTTC. Residues: CASSLAAARNEQFF. Based on the CDR3 plus reference TRBV5-1 and TRBJ2-1, the full variable domain is KAGVTQTPRYLIKTRGQQVTLSCSPISGHRSVSWYQQTPGQGLQFLFEYFSETQRNKGNFPGRFSGRQFSNSRSEMNVSTLELGDSALYLCASSLAAARNEQFFGPGTRLTVL.

This chain connects TRBV21-1 to TRBJ2-3; TRBD2 is the table's D call and was not checked against the DNA. TRBV21-1 is a documented pseudogene. This CDR3 region has 16 residues. This chain's CDR3 is CASSKGGRGGRDTQYF. DNA for the CDR3: TGTGCCAGCAGCAAAGGCGGGCGGGGGGGCCGAGATACGCAGTATTTT.

A single count supports this clone. The genes are TRBV6-5 and TRBJ2-7; 9 bases agree with TRBD1. CDR3 length: 15 amino acids. CDR1 is MNHEY and CDR2 is SVGAGI in the germline V gene. Losses at the gene ends were 7 bases for V and 5 bases for J; bases not matched to a gene: 12. CDR3 sequence reads: CASKRGTGIFHEQYF. The CDR3 region has the DNA TGTGCCAGCAAAAGGGGGACAGGGATCTTCCACGAGCAGTACTTC.

The chain couples TRBV4-2 to TRBJ2-1; 10 bases are a match to TRBD2. Trimming took 0 bases from V and 8 from J; bases not matched to a gene: 10. Germline-derived CDR1 and CDR2 are LGHNA and YNFKEQ. The CDR3 length is 17 residues. CDR3 nucleotide sequence: TGTGCCAGCAGCCAAGATGAGCTAGCGGGAGATTGGGATGAGCAGTTCTTC. Protein: CASSQDELAGDWDEQFF.

The CDR3 reads CASSPYRLVNEQFF. The CDR3 DNA is TGTGCCAGCTCACCCTATCGGTTGGTCAATGAGCAGTTCTTC. The rearrangement links TRBV18 to TRBJ2-1; D ambiguous. V was trimmed by 3 bases and J by 6 bases, leaving 12 bases between them. Germline V CDR1 and CDR2: KGHSH, LQKENI. There are 14 residues in the CDR3. Using reference TRBV18 and TRBJ2-1 for the parts outside the CDR3, the full variable domain is NAGVMQNPRHLVRRRGQEARLRCSPMKGHSHVYWYRQLPEEGLKFMVYLQKENIIDESGMPKERFSAEFPKEGPSILRIQQVVRGDSAAYFCASSPYRLVNEQFFGPGTRLTVL.

The chain joins TRBV19 to TRBJ1-6, with 8 bases that match TRBD1. Trimming at V came to 4 bases and at J to 9 bases, leaving 2 bases not matched to a gene. The length of the CDR3 is 13 residues. Germline V gene lookup returns CDR1 LNHDA and CDR2 SQIVND (reference sequence). DNA for the CDR3: TGTGCCAGTAGTACGACAGGGGCTTCACCCCTCCACTTT. This encodes CASSTTGASPLHF.

CDR3 DNA: TGTGCCAGCAGCCCGGCCAGGGAAGACATTCAGTACTTC. Translation gives CASSPAREDIQYF. The V call is TRBV7-2, the J call TRBJ2-4; maybe TRBD1 (5 bases). Germline CDR1 and CDR2: SGHTA and FQGNSA. V lost 5 bases and J lost 8, with 13 bases in between. The CDR3 has 13 residues.

V gene TRBV7-9 combines with J gene TRBJ2-7, with D tentatively TRBD1 (5 bases). The CDR3 covers 11 residues. The germline V gene has CDR1 SEHNR and CDR2 FQNEAQ (reference sequence). Trimming shortened V by 5 bases and J by 7 bases, and 9 bases separated the two germline ends. CDR3 nucleotides: TGTGCCAGCAGCGCCCCAGGGGAGCAGTACTTC. As protein: CASSAPGEQYF.